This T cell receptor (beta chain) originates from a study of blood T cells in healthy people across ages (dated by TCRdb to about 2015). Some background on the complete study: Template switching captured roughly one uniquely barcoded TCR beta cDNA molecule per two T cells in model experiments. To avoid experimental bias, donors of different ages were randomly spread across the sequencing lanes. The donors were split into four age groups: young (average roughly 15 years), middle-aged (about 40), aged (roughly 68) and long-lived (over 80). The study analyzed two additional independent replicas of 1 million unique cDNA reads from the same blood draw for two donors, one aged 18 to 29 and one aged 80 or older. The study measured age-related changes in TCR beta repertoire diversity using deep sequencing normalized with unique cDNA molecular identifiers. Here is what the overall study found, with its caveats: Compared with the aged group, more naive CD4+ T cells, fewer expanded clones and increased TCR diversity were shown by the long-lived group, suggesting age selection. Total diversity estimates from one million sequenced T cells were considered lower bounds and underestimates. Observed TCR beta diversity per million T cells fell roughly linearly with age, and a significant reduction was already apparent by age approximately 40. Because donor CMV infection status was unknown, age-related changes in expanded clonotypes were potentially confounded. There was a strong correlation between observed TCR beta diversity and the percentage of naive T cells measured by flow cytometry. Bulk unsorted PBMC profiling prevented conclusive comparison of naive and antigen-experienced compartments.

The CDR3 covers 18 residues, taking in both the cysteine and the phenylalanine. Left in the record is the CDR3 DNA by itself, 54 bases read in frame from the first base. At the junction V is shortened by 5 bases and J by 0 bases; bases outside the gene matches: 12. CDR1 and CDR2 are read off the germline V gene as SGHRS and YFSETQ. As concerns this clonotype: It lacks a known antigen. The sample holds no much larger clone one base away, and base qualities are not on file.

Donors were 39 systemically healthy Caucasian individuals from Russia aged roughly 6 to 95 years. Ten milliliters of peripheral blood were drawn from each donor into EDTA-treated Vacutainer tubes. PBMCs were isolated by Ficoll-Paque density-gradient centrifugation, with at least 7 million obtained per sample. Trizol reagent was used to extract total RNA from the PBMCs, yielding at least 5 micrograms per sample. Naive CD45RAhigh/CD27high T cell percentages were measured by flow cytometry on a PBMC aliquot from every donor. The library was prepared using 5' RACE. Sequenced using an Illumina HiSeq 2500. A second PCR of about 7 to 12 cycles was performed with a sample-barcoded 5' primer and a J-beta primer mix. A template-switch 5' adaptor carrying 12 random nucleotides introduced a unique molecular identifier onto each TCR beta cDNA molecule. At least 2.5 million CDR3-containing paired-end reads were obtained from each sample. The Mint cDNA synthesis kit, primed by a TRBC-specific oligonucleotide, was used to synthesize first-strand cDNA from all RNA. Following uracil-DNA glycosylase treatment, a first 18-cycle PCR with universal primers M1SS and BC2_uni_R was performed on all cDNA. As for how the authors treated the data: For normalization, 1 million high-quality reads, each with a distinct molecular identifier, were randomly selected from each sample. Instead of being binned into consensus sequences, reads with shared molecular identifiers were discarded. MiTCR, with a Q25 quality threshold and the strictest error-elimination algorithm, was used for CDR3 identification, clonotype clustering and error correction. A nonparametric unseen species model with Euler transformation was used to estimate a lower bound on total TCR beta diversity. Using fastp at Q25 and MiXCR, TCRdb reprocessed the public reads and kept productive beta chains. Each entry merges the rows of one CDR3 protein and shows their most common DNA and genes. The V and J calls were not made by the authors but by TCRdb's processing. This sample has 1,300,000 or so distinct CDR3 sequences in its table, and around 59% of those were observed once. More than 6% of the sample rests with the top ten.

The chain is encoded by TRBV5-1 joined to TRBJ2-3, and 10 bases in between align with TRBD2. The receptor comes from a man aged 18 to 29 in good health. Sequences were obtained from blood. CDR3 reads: CASSLGRLAGGSTDTQYF. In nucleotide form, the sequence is TGCGCCAGCAGTCTAGGTCGCTTAGCGGGAGGAAGCACAGATACGCAGTATTTT.